The present T cell receptor beta chain was sequenced within a study of T cells in localized non-small cell lung cancer. Notes on the study in general: Adjacent lung exhibited a median of about 50 among the 100 most abundant tumor clones. The study linked higher blood T cell density to longer overall survival. Only one tumor region was sequenced, so heterogeneity remains possible.

Germline lookup yields CDR1 MNHGY and CDR2 SAAAGT. V was cut by 10 bases and J by 3 bases, with 22 bases left in between. This CDR3 has 17 amino acids. Only a few counts were recorded for this clone. Its antigen is still unknown. Libraries were prepared by immunoSEQ multiplex PCR; TCRdb keeps only in-frame clonotypes and omits some of them. The sample has some 800 clones, under 20% seen once. The V and J genes are TRBV6-8 and TRBJ2-6; either TRBD1 or TRBD2 may fit D (7 bases each). This sequence was found in a female donor over 55 with stage I lung adenocarcinoma. The source was normal lung tissue next to the tumor, collected before any cancer treatment. CDR3 nucleotides: TGTGCCATCAGGGGAGGGGCAGGGGGTAATGGGGCCAACGTCCTGACTTTC. The encoded protein is CAIRGGAGGNGANVLTF.